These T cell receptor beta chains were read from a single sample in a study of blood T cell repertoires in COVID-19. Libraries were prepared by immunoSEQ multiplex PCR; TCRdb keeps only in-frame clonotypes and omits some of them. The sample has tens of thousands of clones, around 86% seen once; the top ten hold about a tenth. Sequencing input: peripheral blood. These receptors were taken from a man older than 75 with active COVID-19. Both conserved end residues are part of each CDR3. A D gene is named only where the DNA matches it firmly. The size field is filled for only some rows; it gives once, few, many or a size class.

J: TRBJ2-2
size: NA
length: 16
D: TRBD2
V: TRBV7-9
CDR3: CASSRPGLAGTGELFF
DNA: TGTGCCAGCAGCCGACCGGGACTAGCGGGCACCGGGGAGCTGTTTTTT

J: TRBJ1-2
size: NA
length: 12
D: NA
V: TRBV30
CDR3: CAWSVGQYGYTF
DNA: TGTGCCTGGAGTGTAGGACAGTATGGCTACACCTTC

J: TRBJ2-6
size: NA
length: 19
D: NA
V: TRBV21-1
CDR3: CASRIIRGRLTSGANVLTF
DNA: TGTGCCAGCAGAATTATACGTGGCAGGCTCACCTCTGGGGCCAACGTCCTGACTTTC

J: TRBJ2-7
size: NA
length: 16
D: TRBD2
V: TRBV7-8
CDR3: CASSLEFGAGVGEQYF
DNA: TGTGCCAGCAGCTTAGAGTTCGGAGCGGGAGTCGGGGAGCAGTACTTC

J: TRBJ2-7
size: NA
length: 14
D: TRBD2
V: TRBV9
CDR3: CASSYGTSGTEQYF
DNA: TGTGCCAGCAGCTACGGGACTAGCGGGACTGAGCAGTACTTC

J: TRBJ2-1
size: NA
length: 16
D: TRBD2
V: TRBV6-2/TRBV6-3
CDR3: CASSYYGTRSYNEQFF
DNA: TGTGCCAGCAGTTACTATGGGACTAGATCCTACAATGAGCAGTTCTTC

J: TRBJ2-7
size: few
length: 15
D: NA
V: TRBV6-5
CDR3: CASSWGTLSSYEQYF
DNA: TGTGCCAGCAGCTGGGGGACTTTAAGCTCCTACGAGCAGTACTTC

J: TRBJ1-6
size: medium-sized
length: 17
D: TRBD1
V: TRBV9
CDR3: CASSAPGGASYNSPLHF
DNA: TGTGCCAGCAGCGCCCCAGGGGGAGCCTCCTATAATTCACCCCTCCACTTT

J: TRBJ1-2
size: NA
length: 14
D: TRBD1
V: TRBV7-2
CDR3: CASSPTGTGYGYTF
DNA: TGTGCCAGCAGTCCCACCGGGACAGGGTATGGCTACACCTTC

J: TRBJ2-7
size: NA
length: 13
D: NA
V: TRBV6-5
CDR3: CASSPGIVYEQYF
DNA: TGTGCCAGCAGTCCAGGGATAGTGTACGAGCAGTACTTC

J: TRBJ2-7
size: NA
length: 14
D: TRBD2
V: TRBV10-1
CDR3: CASSWGGDGYEQYF
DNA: TGCGCCAGCAGCTGGGGAGGGGATGGCTACGAGCAGTACTTC

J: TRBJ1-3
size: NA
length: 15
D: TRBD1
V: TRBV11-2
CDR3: CASRAGQAAGNTIYF
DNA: TGTGCCAGCAGGGCCGGACAGGCAGCTGGAAACACCATATATTTT

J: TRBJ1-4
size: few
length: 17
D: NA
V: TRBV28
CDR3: CASSFRGGWIANEKLFF
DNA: TGTGCCAGCAGTTTTAGAGGGGGATGGATAGCTAATGAAAAACTGTTTTTT

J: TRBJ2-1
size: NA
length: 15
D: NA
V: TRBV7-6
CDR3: CASSLAGLARNEQFF
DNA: TGTGCCAGCAGCTTAGCCGGGCTAGCCCGCAATGAGCAGTTCTTC

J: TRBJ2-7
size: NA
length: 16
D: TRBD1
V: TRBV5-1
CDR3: CASSLSTGTGLYEQYF
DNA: TGCGCCAGCAGCCTATCGACCGGGACAGGGTTATACGAGCAGTACTTC

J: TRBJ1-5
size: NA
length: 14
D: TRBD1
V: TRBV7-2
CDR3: CASRGDSENQPQHF
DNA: TGTGCCAGCAGGGGGGACAGTGAAAATCAGCCCCAGCATTTT

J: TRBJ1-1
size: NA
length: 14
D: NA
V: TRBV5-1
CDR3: CASSLGGAATEAFF
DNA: TGCGCCAGCAGCTTGGGGGGCGCGGCCACTGAAGCTTTCTTT

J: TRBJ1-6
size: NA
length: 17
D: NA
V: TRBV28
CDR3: CASSLSWAPPLPSPLHF
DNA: TGTGCCAGCAGTTTATCCTGGGCTCCTCCCTTACCTTCACCCCTCCACTTT

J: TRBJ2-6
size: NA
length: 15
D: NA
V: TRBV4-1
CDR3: CASSQDPFGANVLTF
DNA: TGCGCCAGCAGCCAAGATCCCTTTGGGGCCAACGTCCTGACTTTC

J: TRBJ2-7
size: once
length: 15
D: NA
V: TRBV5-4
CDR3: CASSSGHLELREQYF
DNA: TGTGCCAGCAGCTCGGGACATCTCGAACTACGTGAGCAGTACTTC

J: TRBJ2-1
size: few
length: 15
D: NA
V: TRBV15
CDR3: CATSRRGPAGLEQFF
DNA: TGTGCCACCAGCCGAAGAGGCCCCGCGGGGCTCGAGCAGTTCTTC

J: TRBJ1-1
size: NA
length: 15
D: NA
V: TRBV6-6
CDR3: CASSPRRGGQDEAFF
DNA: TGTGCCAGCAGCCCTCGACGGGGAGGGCAGGATGAAGCTTTCTTT

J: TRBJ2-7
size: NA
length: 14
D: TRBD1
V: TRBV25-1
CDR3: CASSVETGAYEQYF
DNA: TGTGCCAGCAGTGTCGAGACAGGGGCTTACGAGCAGTACTTC

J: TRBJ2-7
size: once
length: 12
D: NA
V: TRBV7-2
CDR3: CASSRDNYEQYF
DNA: TGTGCCAGCAGCCGCGACAACTACGAGCAGTACTTC

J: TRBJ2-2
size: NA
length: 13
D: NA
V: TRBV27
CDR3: CASSSTRSGELFF
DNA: TGTGCCAGCAGTTCAACTAGGAGCGGGGAGCTGTTTTTT

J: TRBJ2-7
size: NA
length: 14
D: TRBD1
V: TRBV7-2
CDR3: CASSLMEGGHEQYF
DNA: TGTGCCAGCAGCTTAATGGAAGGGGGCCACGAGCAGTACTTC

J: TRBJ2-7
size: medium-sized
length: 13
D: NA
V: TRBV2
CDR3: CASRASETYEQYF
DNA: TGTGCCAGCAGGGCTAGCGAGACCTACGAGCAGTACTTC

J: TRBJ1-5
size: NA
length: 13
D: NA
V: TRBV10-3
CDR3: CAISVAGEQPQHF
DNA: TGTGCCATCAGTGTGGCAGGGGAACAGCCCCAGCATTTT